The 19 T cell receptor beta chains reported below all come from one sample, sequenced in a study of shared clonotypes between healthy human individuals. The protocol was immunoSEQ multiplex PCR, while the TCRdb copy is restricted to in-frame clones and leaves out a portion. The sample carries around 2.1 million clones, around 93% recorded once. Cells designated naive CD8 were CD45RO-negative and were positively selected for CCR7, with terminally differentiated effector memory CD45RA+ cells excluded. Sequenced sample: naive CD8+ T cells from PBMCs. Every receptor here comes from a man younger than 30 in good health. Some clones in this sample may be carry-over from other donors' samples.

This chain uses TRBV10-1 with TRBJ2-2; D is unclear. V was shortened by 6 bases and J by 3 bases, with 2 bases between the two germline ends. The V gene's germline CDR1 is WNHNN and CDR2 SYGVQD (reference sequence). The CDR3 consists of 11 residues. The CDR3 DNA reads TGCGCCAGCAGCGACACCGGGGAGCTGTTTTTT. This gives the protein CASSDTGELFF.

Turning to this clone: Other DNA variants within this sample encode the same CDR3. V usage is TRBV28 and J usage is TRBJ2-7; no clear D. V shed 6 bases and J shed 3 bases, with 9 bases lying between them. The length of the CDR3 is 12 residues. Germline CDR1 is MDHEN and CDR2 is SYDVKM. In nucleotides, the CDR3 is TGTGCCAGCAGCTTAACAAGCTACGAGCAGTACTTC. Its protein is CASSLTSYEQYF.

This chain connects TRBV6-5 to TRBJ2-7; no reliable D call. V dropped 5 bases and J dropped 0 bases, with 11 bases sitting between them. Germline loops: CDR1 MNHEY, CDR2 SVGAGI. There are 14 residues in the CDR3. The CDR3 region has the DNA TGTGCCAGCAGTACCATTTGGGCCTCCTACGAGCAGTACTTC. Its protein product is CASSTIWASYEQYF.

The chain joins TRBV30 to TRBJ2-1; no definite D call. The V and J ends lost 4 bases and 4 bases respectively, with 5 bases between them. Germline CDR1 is GTSNPN and CDR2 is SVGIG (reference sequence). The CDR3 sequence is 11 residues long. CDR3 residues: CAWKEYNEQFF. The DNA of the CDR3 is TGTGCCTGGAAGGAGTACAATGAGCAGTTCTTC.

V usage is TRBV6-5 and J usage is TRBJ2-3; D unclear. Per the germline V gene, CDR1 is MNHEY and CDR2 is SVGAGI. The CDR3 extends over 13 amino acids. V dropped 7 bases and J dropped 0 bases, with 8 bases sitting between them. The CDR3 sequence: CASTASSTDTQYF. The CDR3 DNA is TGTGCCAGCACGGCCAGCAGCACAGATACGCAGTATTTT.

V and J are TRBV18 and TRBJ1-5, with D possibly being TRBD1 (6 bases). This CDR3 contains 14 residues. Trimming removed 5 bases from V and 2 bases from J, with 10 bases in between. In germline, CDR1 is KGHSH, CDR2 LQKENI. The CDR3 here is CASSASGGNQPQHF. CDR3 nucleotide sequence: TGTGCCAGCTCAGCCTCAGGGGGCAATCAGCCCCAGCATTTT.

V is TRBV27 and J is TRBJ2-1; D perhaps matches TRBD1 (5 bases). The CDR3 totals 16 residues. Trimming took 3 bases from V and 1 from J, leaving 13 bases between them. Looked up from germline, CDR1 is MNHEY and CDR2 is SMNVEV (reference sequence). CDR3 sequence reads: CASSFVGADSYNEQFF. CDR3 DNA sequence: TGTGCCAGCAGTTTTGTAGGGGCAGATTCCTACAATGAGCAGTTCTTC.

V is TRBV19 and J is TRBJ1-5; D unresolved. V gave up 5 bases and J gave up 0 bases, with 17 bases separating them. CDR3 length: 17 residues. Per the germline V gene, CDR1 is LNHDA and CDR2 is SQIVND (reference sequence). Written as DNA, the CDR3 is TGTGCCAGTAGTCCCCTCGTCGGGCGGAATAGCAATCAGCCCCAGCATTTT. The encoded protein is CASSPLVGRNSNQPQHF.

V and J are TRBV15 and TRBJ2-3; no clear D. The CDR3 totals 12 residues. Germline assignment: CDR1 LNHNV and CDR2 YYDKDF (reference sequence). V lost 4 bases, J lost 5 bases, and 7 bases lay in between. In DNA form, the CDR3 reads TGTGCCACCAGCACGACCCGAGATACGCAGTATTTT. Translation gives CATSTTRDTQYF.

About this clone: This sample also contains other DNA sequences that code for the same CDR3. The V and J genes are TRBV7-3 and TRBJ2-3; D uncertain. Between the trimmed V and J ends, which lost 1 base and 3 bases, there was a span of 5 bases. Looked up from germline, CDR1 is SGHTA and CDR2 is FQGTGA. This CDR3 is built from 13 residues. The CDR3 loop reads CASSLISTDTQYF. CDR3 nucleotides: TGTGCCAGCAGCTTAATATCGACAGATACGCAGTATTTT.

The J gene is TRBJ2-2, the V gene TRBV7-9; 8 bases match TRBD2. The CDR3 contains 16 residues. The V gene end was trimmed by 5 bases and the J gene end by 0 bases; junction bases not matched to a gene: 5. CDR1 and CDR2 from the germline V gene are SEHNR and FQNEAQ (reference sequence). CDR3 coding DNA: TGTGCCAGCAGCGTACCTAGCGGGTCGAACACCGGGGAGCTGTTTTTT. Translation gives CASSVPSGSNTGELFF.

This sequence joins TRBV7-6 and TRBJ2-2; 14 bases fit TRBD2. Unmatched junction bases numbered 16, after V lost 0 bases and J lost 7 bases. The CDR3 spans 21 residues. The V gene's germline CDR1 is SGHVS and CDR2 FNYEAQ. The CDR3 spells CASSLAVPGLAGVSIDGELFF. Written as DNA, the CDR3 is TGTGCCAGCAGCTTAGCGGTGCCGGGACTAGCGGGAGTTAGTATTGACGGGGAGCTGTTTTTT.

The gene calls are TRBV4-2 and TRBJ1-4; 8 nucleotides agree with TRBD1. CDR1 and CDR2 (germline): LGHNA, YNFKEQ. CDR3 length equals 17 residues. Unmatched junction bases numbered 15, after V lost 5 bases and J lost 7 bases. The CDR3 region has the DNA TGTGCCAGCAGCTCCGGGACAGGATTCAAAAAAACTGAAAAACTGTTTTTT. It specifies CASSSGTGFKKTEKLFF.

The chain recombines TRBV10-3 with TRBJ2-7; D might be TRBD2 (6 bases). Germline CDR1 and CDR2: ENHRY and SYGVKD. V was shortened by 6 bases and J by 6 bases, with 12 bases between the two germline ends. CDR3 length: 12 residues. The CDR3 DNA sequence: TGTGCCATCAGCCCGGGAGCAAGCGAGCAGTACTTC. It codes for CAISPGASEQYF.

The chain couples TRBV7-9 to TRBJ2-7, with 11 bases fitting TRBD2. The germline V gene encodes CDR1 SEHNR and CDR2 FQNEAQ (reference sequence). The CDR3 loop spans 16 amino acids. J was trimmed by 3 bases and V by 5 bases; bases with no gene match: 9. CDR3 DNA sequence: TGTGCCAGCAGCCTCCAGACTAGCGGGAAACGCTACGAGCAGTACTTC. Encoded protein: CASSLQTSGKRYEQYF.

The V and J genes are TRBV27 and TRBJ1-2; a weak D match, TRBD1 (6 bases). V was clipped by 1 base and J by 2 bases, with 11 bases between them. This CDR3 spans 15 amino acids. Germline V gives CDR1 MNHEY, CDR2 SMNVEV (reference sequence). CDR3 coding DNA: TGTGCCAGCAGTTTATTCGCAGGGGCCAACTATGGCTACACCTTC. This encodes CASSLFAGANYGYTF.

The V gene is TRBV14, the J gene TRBJ1-4; D remains unclear. The CDR3 sequence is 15 residues long. Per germline, CDR1 SGHDN and CDR2 FVKESK. V lost 1 base to trimming and J lost 8 bases, with 14 bases between them. Here the CDR3 reads CASSQGVRGSEKLFF. The CDR3 nucleotides read TGTGCCAGCAGCCAAGGGGTCCGGGGTAGCGAAAAACTGTTTTTT.

V is TRBV19 and J is TRBJ2-7; no clear D gene. CDR3 length equals 15 residues. The V end lost 4 bases, the J end lost 3 bases, and 16 bases lay between the germline ends. Germline V lookup: CDR1 LNHDA, CDR2 SQIVND (reference sequence). In DNA form, the CDR3 reads TGTGCCAGTAGTAGACCCGCAGACGGTCTCTACGAGCAGTACTTC. Its translation: CASSRPADGLYEQYF. The whole variable domain, remainder taken from reference TRBV19 and TRBJ2-7, is DGGITQSPKYLFRKEGQNVTLSCEQNLNHDAMYWYRQDPGQGLRLIYYSQIVNDFQKGDIAEGYSVSREKKESFPLTVTSAQKNPTAFYLCASSRPADGLYEQYFGPGTRLTVT.

This chain uses TRBV6-1 with TRBJ1-5; no clear D. Trimming took 3 bases from V and 0 from J, leaving 9 bases between them. The CDR3 loop spans 15 amino acids. Germline loops: CDR1 MNHNS, CDR2 SASEGT. Here the CDR3 DNA reads TGTGCCAGCAGTGATTCGCGGGTTAGCAATCAGCCCCAGCATTTT. It is translated as CASSDSRVSNQPQHF.